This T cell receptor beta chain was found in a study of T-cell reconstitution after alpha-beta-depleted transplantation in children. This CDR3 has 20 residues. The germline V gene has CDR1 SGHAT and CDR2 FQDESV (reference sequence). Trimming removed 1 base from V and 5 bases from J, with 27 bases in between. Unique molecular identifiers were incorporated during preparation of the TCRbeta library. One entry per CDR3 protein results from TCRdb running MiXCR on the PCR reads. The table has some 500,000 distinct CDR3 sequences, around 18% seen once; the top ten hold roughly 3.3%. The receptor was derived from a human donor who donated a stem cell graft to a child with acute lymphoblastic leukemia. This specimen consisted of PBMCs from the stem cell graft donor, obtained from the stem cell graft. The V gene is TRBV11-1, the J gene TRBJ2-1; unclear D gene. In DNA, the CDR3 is TGTGCCAGCAGCTTAGTAGGTCGTGGCCTACTCTTACTTTTAAACAATGAGCAGTTCTTC. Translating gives CASSLVGRGLLLLLNNEQFF.